This T cell receptor (beta chain) was sequenced for a study of blood T cell repertoires in COVID-19. Whole-study context: Samples came from the United States, Italy and Spain, spanning acute and convalescent COVID-19.

Measured with immunoSEQ multiplex PCR; TCRdb has only the in-frame clones, and not every one. The data contain about 440,000 clones, 90% of them singletons. CDR1 and CDR2 from the germline V gene are SGHDT and YYEEEE. The CDR3 totals 14 residues. Trimming pared 1 base from V and 5 bases from J, leaving 9 bases between. Participants spanned ages about 18 to 95 years and resided in around 25 US areas. Cohort allocation depended upon clinical history that participants reported. Donors in Cohort 3 who had recovered were those with two negative PCRs, healthcare professional clearance, or resolution of their symptoms.

The receptor comes from a man aged 18 to 35 who had recovered from COVID-19. Source material: PBMCs or T cells enriched from blood (not recorded which). The rearrangement links TRBV5-6 to TRBJ1-4; D might be TRBD1 (5 bases). The CDR3 here is CASSLNGGNEKLFF. DNA of the CDR3: TGTGCCAGCAGCTTGAACGGGGGAAATGAAAAACTGTTTTTT.